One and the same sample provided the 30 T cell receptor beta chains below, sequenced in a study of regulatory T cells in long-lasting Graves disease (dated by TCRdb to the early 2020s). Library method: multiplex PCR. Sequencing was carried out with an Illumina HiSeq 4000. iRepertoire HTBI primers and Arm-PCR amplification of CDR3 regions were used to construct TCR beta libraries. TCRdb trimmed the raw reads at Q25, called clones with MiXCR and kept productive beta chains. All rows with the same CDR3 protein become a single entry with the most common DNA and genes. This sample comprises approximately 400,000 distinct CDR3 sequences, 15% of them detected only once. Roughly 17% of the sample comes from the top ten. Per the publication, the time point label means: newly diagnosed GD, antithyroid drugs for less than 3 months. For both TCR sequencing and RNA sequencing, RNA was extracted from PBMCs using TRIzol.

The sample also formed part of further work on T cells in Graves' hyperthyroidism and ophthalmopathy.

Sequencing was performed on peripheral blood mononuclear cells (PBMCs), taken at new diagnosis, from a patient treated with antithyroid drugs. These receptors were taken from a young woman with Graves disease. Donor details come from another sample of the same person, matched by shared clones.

This CDR3 is CASSPSPLGREAFF. The CDR3 bases are TGTGCCAGCAGTCCGTCCCCCCTGGGTAGGGAAGCTTTCTTT. V usage is TRBV6-2 or TRBV6-3 and J usage is TRBJ1-1; no clear D. CDR3 length equals 14 residues. Germline-derived CDR1 and CDR2 are MNHEY and SVGEGT. The ends were cut back, 5 bases at V and 8 bases at J, with 18 bases in the middle.

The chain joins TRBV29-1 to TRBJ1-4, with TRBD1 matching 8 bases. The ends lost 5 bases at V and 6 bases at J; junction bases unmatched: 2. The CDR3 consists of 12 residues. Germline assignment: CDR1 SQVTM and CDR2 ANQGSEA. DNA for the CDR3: TGCAGCGTTAAACAGGGGGATGAAAAACTGTTTTTT. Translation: CSVKQGDEKLFF. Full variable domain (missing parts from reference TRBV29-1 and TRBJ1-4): SAVISQKPSRDICQRGTSLTIQCQVDSQVTMMFWYRQQPGQSLTLIATANQGSEATYESGFVIDKFPISRPNLTFSTLTVSNMSPEDSSIYLCSVKQGDEKLFFGSGTQLSVL.

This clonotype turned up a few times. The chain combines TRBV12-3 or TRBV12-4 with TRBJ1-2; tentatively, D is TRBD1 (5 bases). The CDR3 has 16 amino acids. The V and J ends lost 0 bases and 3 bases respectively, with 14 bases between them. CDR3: CASSLAKGQLDYGYTF. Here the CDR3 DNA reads TGTGCCAGCAGTTTAGCTAAGGGGCAGCTTGACTATGGCTACACCTTC.

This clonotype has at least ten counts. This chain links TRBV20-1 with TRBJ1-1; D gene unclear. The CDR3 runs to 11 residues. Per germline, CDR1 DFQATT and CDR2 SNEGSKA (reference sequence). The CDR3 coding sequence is TGCAGCAGCCCTCTGAACACTGAAGCTTTCTTT. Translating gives CSSPLNTEAFF.

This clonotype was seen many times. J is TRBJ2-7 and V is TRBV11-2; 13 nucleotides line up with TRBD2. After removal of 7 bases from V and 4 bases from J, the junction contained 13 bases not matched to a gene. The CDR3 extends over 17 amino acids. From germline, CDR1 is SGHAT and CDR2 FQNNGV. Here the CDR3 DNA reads TGTGCCAGCACCCTCCAAGAGACTAGCGGGAGGTCTTACGAGCAGTACTTC. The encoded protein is CASTLQETSGRSYEQYF.

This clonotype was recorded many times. CDR3 bases: TGTGCCAGCAGTTTATGGCCCCGGACAGTCCATGGCTACACCTTC. Residues: CASSLWPRTVHGYTF. The rearrangement links TRBV12-3 or TRBV12-4 to TRBJ1-2; tentative D call: TRBD1 (6 bases). The CDR3 loop spans 15 amino acids. V lost 2 bases and J 6 bases, leaving 16 bases between the germline ends.

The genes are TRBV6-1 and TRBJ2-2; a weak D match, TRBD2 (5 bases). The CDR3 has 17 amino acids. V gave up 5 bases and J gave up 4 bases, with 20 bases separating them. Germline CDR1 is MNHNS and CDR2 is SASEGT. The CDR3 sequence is CASSSQSPGSITGELFF. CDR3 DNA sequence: TGTGCCAGCAGTAGTCAGAGCCCGGGGTCGATCACCGGGGAGCTGTTTTTT.

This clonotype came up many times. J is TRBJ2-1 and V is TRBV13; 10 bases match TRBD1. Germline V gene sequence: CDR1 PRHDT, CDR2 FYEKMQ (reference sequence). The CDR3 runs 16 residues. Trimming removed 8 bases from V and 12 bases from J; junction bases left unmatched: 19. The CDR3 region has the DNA TGTGCCAGCGAATCCTTCCGGGACAGGGGAGGGATGGGGCAGTTCTTC. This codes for CASESFRDRGGMGQFF. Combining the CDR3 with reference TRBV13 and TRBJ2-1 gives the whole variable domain AAGVIQSPRHLIKEKRETATLKCYPIPRHDTVYWYQQGPGQDPQFLISFYEKMQSDKGSIPDRFSAQQFSDYHSELNMSSLELGDSALYFCASESFRDRGGMGQFFGPGTRLTVL.

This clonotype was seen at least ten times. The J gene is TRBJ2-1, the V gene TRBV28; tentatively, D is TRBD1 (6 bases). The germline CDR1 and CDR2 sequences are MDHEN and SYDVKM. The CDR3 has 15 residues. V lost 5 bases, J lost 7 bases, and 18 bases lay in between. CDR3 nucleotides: TGTGCCAGCAGTCCCCACAGGGACATTAGGAATGAGCAGTTCTTC. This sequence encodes CASSPHRDIRNEQFF. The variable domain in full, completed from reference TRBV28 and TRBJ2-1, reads DVKVTQSSRYLVKRTGEKVFLECVQDMDHENMFWYRQDPGLGLRLIYFSYDVKMKEKGDIPEGYSVSREKKERFSLILESASTNQTSMYLCASSPHRDIRNEQFFGPGTRLTVL.

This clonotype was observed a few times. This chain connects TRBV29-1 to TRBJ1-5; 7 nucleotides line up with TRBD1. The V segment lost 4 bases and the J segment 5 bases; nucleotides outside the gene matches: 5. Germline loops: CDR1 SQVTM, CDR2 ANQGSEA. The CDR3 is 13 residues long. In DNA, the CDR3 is TGCAGCGTTGGACAGGGCGGGGATCAGCCCCAGCATTTT. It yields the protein CSVGQGGDQPQHF.

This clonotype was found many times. The CDR3 is CASSRPTGGSAVSPLHF. CDR3 in DNA: TGTGCCAGCAGCCGACCGACAGGGGGCTCCGCCGTTTCACCCCTCCACTTT. J is TRBJ1-6 and V is TRBV3-1; TRBD1 matches 10 bases. Trimming took 4 bases from V and 9 from J; bases not matched to a gene: 12. This CDR3 contains 17 residues. The germline CDR1 and CDR2 sequences are LGHDT and YNNKEL (reference sequence).

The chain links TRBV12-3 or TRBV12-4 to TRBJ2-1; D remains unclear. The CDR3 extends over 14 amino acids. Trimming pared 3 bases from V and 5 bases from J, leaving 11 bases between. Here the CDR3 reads CASSFSTWDNEQFF. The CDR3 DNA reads TGTGCCAGCAGTTTTTCGACTTGGGACAATGAGCAGTTCTTC.

CDR3 sequence: CASSAMLPTDTQYF. The CDR3 bases are TGTGCCAGCAGCGCTATGTTACCTACAGATACGCAGTATTTT. V usage is TRBV9 and J usage is TRBJ2-3; D gene ambiguous. The CDR3 is made up of 14 amino acids. Trimming shortened V by 3 bases and J by 3 bases, and 11 bases separated the two germline ends. Germline V gene lookup returns CDR1 SGDLS and CDR2 YYNGEE.

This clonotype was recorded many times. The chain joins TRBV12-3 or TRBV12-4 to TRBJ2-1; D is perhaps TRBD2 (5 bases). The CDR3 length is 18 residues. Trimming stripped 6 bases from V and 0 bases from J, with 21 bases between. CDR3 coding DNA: TGTGCCAGCAGACATCAGAGAAGCGGACCCTTCTCCTACAATGAGCAGTTCTTC. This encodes CASRHQRSGPFSYNEQFF.

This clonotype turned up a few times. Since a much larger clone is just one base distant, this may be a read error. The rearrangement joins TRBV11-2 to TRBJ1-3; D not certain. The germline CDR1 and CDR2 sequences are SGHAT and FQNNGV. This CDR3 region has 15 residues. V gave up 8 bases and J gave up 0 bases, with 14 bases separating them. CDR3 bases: TGTGCCAGCCGCACTCGGGCGAGCTCTGGAAACACCATATATTTT. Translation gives CASRTRASSGNTIYF.

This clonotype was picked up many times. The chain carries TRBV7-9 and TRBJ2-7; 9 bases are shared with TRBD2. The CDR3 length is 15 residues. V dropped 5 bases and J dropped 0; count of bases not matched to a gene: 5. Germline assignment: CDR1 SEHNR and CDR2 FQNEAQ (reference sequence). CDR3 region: CASSEAGGYSYEQYF. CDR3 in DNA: TGTGCCAGCAGCGAAGCGGGGGGTTACTCCTACGAGCAGTACTTC.

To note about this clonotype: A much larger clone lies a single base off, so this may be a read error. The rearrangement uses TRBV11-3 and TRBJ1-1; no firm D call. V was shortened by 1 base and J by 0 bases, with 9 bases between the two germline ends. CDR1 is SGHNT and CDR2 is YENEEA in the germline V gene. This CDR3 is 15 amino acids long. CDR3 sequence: CASSLGALMNTEAFF. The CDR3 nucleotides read TGTGCCAGCAGCTTAGGGGCGCTCATGAACACTGAAGCTTTCTTT.

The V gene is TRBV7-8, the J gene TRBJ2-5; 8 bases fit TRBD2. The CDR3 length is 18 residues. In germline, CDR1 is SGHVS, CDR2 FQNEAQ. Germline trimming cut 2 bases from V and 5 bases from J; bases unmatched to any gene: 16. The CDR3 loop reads CASSLRPAGLAGLETQYF. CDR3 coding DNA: TGTGCCAGCAGCTTACGGCCAGCCGGGCTAGCGGGTCTGGAGACCCAGTACTTC. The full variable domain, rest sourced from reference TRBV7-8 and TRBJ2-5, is GAGVSQSPRYKVAKRGQDVALRCDPISGHVSLFWYQQALGQGPEFLTYFQNEAQLDKSGLPSDRFFAERPEGSVSTLKIQRTQQEDSAVYLCASSLRPAGLAGLETQYFGPGTRLLVL.

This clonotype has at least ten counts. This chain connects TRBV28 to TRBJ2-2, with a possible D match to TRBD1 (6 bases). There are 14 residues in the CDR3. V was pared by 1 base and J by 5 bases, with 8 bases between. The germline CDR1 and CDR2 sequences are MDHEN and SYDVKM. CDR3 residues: CASSLYRETGELFF. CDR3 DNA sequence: TGTGCCAGCAGTTTATACAGGGAAACCGGGGAGCTGTTTTTT.

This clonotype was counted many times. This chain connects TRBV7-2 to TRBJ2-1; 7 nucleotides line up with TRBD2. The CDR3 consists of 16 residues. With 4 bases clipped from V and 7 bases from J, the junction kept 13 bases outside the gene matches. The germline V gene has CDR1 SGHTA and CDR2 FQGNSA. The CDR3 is CASSSMGAGTGNEQFF. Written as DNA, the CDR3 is TGTGCCAGCAGCTCAATGGGAGCGGGGACGGGGAATGAGCAGTTCTTC.

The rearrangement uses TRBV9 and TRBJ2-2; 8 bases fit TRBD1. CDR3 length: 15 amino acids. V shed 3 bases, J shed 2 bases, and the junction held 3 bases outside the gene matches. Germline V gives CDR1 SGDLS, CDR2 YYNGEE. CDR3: CASSDGTGNTGELFF. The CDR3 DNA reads TGTGCCAGCAGCGACGGGACAGGAAACACCGGGGAGCTGTTTTTT.

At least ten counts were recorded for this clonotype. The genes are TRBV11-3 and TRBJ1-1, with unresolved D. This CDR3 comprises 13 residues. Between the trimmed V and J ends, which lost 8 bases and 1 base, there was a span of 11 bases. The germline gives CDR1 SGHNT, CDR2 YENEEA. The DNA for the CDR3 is TGTGCCAGCCTTGGGGAGGGGAACACTGAAGCTTTCTTT. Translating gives CASLGEGNTEAFF.

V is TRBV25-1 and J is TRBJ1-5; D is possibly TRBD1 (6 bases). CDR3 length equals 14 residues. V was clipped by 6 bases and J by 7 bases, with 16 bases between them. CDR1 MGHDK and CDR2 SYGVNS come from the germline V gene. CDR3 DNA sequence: TGTGCCAGCAGCCCGACAGGCCGCGGCCAGCCCCAGCATTTT. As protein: CASSPTGRGQPQHF. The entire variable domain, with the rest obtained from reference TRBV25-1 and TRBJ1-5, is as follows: EADIYQTPRYLVIGTGKKITLECSQTMGHDKMYWYQQDPGMELHLIHYSYGVNSTEKGDLSSESTVSRIRTEHFPLTLESARPSHTSQYLCASSPTGRGQPQHFGDGTRLSIL.

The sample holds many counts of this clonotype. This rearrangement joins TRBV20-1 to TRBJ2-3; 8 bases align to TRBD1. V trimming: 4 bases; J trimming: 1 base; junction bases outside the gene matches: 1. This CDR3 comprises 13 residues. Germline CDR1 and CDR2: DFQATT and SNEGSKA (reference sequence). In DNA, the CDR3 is TGCAGTGCTAAGGGACAGGGCACAGATACGCAGTATTTT. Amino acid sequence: CSAKGQGTDTQYF.

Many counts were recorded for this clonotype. This CDR3 is CSVEPSFVGTEAFF. The CDR3 DNA reads TGCAGCGTTGAGCCATCGTTCGTAGGTACTGAAGCTTTCTTT. The genes are TRBV29-1 and TRBJ1-1; D unclear. CDR1 and CDR2 from the germline V gene are SQVTM and ANQGSEA. The CDR3 is 14 amino acids. V lost 3 bases, J lost 5 bases, and 16 bases lay in between.

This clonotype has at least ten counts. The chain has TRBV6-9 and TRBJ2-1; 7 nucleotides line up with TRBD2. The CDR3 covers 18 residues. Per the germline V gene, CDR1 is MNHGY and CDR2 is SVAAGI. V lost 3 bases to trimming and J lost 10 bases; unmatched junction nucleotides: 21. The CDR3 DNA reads TGTGCCAGCAGTTACGGGGGAAGACTAGCCCGACCCAGCAGGGAGCAGTTCTTC. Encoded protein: CASSYGGRLARPSREQFF.

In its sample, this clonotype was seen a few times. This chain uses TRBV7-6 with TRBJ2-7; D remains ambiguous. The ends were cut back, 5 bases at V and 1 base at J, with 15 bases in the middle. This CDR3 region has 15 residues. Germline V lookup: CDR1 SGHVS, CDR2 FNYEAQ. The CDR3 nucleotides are TGTGCCAGCAGCCCGGGCACTAATCCGTCCTACGAGCAGTACTTC. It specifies CASSPGTNPSYEQYF. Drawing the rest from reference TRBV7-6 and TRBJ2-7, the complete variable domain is GAGVSQSPRYKVTKRGQDVALRCDPISGHVSLYWYRQALGQGPEFLTYFNYEAQQDKSGLPNDRFSAERPEGSISTLTIQRTEQRDSAMYRCASSPGTNPSYEQYFGPGTRLTVT.

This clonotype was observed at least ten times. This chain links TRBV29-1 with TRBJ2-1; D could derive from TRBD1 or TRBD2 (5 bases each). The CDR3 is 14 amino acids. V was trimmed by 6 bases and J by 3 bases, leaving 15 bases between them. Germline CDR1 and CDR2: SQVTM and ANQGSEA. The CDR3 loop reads CSVTGTQDYNEQFF. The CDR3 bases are TGCAGCGTCACCGGGACCCAGGACTACAATGAGCAGTTCTTC.

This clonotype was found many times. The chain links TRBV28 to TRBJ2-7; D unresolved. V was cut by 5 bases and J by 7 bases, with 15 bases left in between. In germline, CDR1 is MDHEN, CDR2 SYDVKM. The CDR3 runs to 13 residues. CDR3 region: CASSGTLTWEQYF. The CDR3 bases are TGTGCCAGCAGTGGTACCTTGACCTGGGAGCAGTACTTC.

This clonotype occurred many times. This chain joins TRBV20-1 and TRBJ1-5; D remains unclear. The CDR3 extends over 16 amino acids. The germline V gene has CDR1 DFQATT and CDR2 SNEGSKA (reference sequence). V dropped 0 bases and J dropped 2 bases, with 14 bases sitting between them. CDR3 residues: CSARDLSGYRNQPQHF. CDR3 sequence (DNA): TGCAGTGCTAGAGATCTGTCGGGGTATCGCAATCAGCCCCAGCATTTT.